The next 6 T cell receptor beta chains were all read from a single sample in a study of cytomegalovirus exposure and HLA in healthy donors. 13 Jbeta primers and 60 Vbeta primers were used for the PCR. Sequencing was performed with immunoSEQ multiplex PCR; in TCRdb, only in-frame clones are kept and a portion is missing. This table has around 150,000 clones, around 68% appearing once. Source material: PBMCs. These TCRs come from a man aged 45 to 65 in good health and CMV-seronegative.

The chain employs TRBV11-1 and TRBJ1-1; D unclear. The germline gives CDR1 SGHAT, CDR2 FQDESV (reference sequence). The CDR3 covers 12 residues. Trimming took off 1 base at V and 11 bases at J, with 11 bases between the two ends. The CDR3 sequence: CASSLVNTPAFF. CDR3 DNA sequence: TGTGCCAGCAGCTTAGTCAACACCCCGGCTTTCTTT.

The V call is TRBV5-1, the J call TRBJ1-2; D ambiguous. V lost 0 bases and J lost 5, with 11 bases in between. From germline, CDR1 is SGHRS and CDR2 YFSETQ. The CDR3 is made up of 14 amino acids. The CDR3 sequence: CASSLGPGGYGYTF. The CDR3, as DNA: TGCGCCAGCAGCTTGGGCCCGGGTGGGTATGGCTACACCTTC.

This clone was seen more than once but under ten times. This rearrangement joins TRBV11-3 to TRBJ2-7; 8 positions agree with TRBD2. With 3 bases clipped from V and 4 bases from J, the junction kept 5 bases outside the gene matches. There are 14 residues in the CDR3. Germline V gene lookup returns CDR1 SGHNT and CDR2 YENEEA. Written as DNA, the CDR3 is TGTGCCAGCAGCTTGCGGGGGGCAGAGTACGAGCAGTACTTC. It specifies CASSLRGAEYEQYF. The entire variable domain, with the rest obtained from reference TRBV11-3 and TRBJ2-7, is as follows: EAGVVQSPRYKIIEKKQPVAFWCNPISGHNTLYWYLQNLGQGPELLIRYENEEAVDDSQLPKDRFSAERLKGVDSTLKIQPAELGDSAVYLCASSLRGAEYEQYFGPGTRLTVT.

This clone was picked up one time. The rearrangement links TRBV7-2 to TRBJ2-5; TRBD1 might be the D (8 bases). The CDR3 loop spans 17 amino acids. Trimming removed 5 bases at V and 2 bases at J, with 21 bases between. CDR1 is SGHTA, CDR2 FQGNSA, per germline. CDR3 in DNA: TGTGCCAGCAGCCCGTACAGGGGGGGCCCGATACAAGAGACCCAGTACTTC. Encoded protein: CASSPYRGGPIQETQYF.

J is TRBJ2-3 and V is TRBV7-9; D might be TRBD2 (5 bases). Germline CDR1 is SEHNR and CDR2 is FQNEAQ (reference sequence). This CDR3 is built from 12 residues. V dropped 8 bases and J dropped 0 bases, with 6 bases sitting between them. The chain's CDR3 is CASGSSTDTQYF. The CDR3 nucleotides are TGTGCCAGCGGGAGTAGCACAGATACGCAGTATTTT. The full variable domain, with the rest looked up from reference TRBV7-9 and TRBJ2-3, is DTGVSQNPRHKITKRGQNVTFRCDPISEHNRLYWYRQTLGQGPEFLTYFQNEAQLEKSRLLSDRFSAERPKGSFSTLEIQRTEQGDSAMYLCASGSSTDTQYFGPGTRLTVL.

The V gene is TRBV2, the J gene TRBJ2-5; 10 nucleotides agree with TRBD1. Germline V lookup: CDR1 SNHLY, CDR2 FYNNEI. CDR3 length equals 14 residues. J lost 3 bases, V lost 5 bases, and 3 bases had no gene match. The CDR3 DNA sequence: TGTGCCAGCAGTAGGGACAGGGGTAAAGAGACCCAGTACTTC. Protein product: CASSRDRGKETQYF.